A single sample gave rise to the 23 T cell receptor beta chains below, sequenced in a study of blood T cell repertoires in COVID-19. Data came from immunoSEQ multiplex PCR; TCRdb stores just in-frame clones and leaves some out. The sample has about 94,000 clones; around 87% are singletons. Sequencing was carried out using peripheral blood. These TCRs come from a woman of 80 years or more with acute or convalescent COVID-19.

The chain links TRBV19 to TRBJ1-5; TRBD1 matches 8 bases. The CDR3 covers 15 residues. With V trimmed by 3 bases and J by 7 bases, 8 bases remained unmatched. Germline V lookup: CDR1 LNHDA, CDR2 SQIVND (reference sequence). CDR3 amino acids: CASSMGQARGQPQHF. CDR3 bases: TGTGCCAGTAGTATGGGACAGGCCCGGGGGCAGCCCCAGCATTTT.

The chain uses TRBV3-1 (or the pseudogene TRBV3-2) and TRBJ2-2; 11 nucleotides align to TRBD1. Trimming removed 7 bases from V and 3 bases from J; junction bases left unmatched: 7. Germline lookup yields CDR1 LGHDT and CDR2 YNNKEL (reference sequence). The CDR3 totals 16 residues. CDR3 region: CASIKRDRGDTGELFF. The DNA for the CDR3 is TGTGCCAGCATAAAACGGGACAGGGGGGACACCGGGGAGCTGTTTTTT.

CDR3 in DNA: TGCGCCAGCATGAGGCAGGGTGGAACCGGGGAGCTGTTTTTT. Its translation is CASMRQGGTGELFF. The J gene is TRBJ2-2, the V gene TRBV5-1, with D possibly matching TRBD1 (5 bases). Trimming took off 6 bases at V and 5 bases at J, with 14 bases between the two ends. Looked up from germline, CDR1 is SGHRS and CDR2 is YFSETQ. This CDR3 is 14 amino acids long.

The count of this clone is one. This chain connects TRBV4-2 to TRBJ2-2; 10 bases line up with TRBD2. The trim removed 1 base at V and 3 bases at J, leaving 5 bases unmatched. Germline V lookup: CDR1 LGHNA, CDR2 YNFKEQ. The CDR3 totals 17 residues. CDR3 region: CASSQVSGGPDTGELFF. CDR3 sequence (DNA): TGTGCCAGCAGCCAAGTTAGCGGGGGGCCGGACACCGGGGAGCTGTTTTTT.

The chain recombines TRBV2 with TRBJ2-3; 7 bases map to TRBD1. V shed 6 bases and J 1 base; nucleotides not matched to a gene: 10. Germline-derived CDR1 and CDR2 are SNHLY and FYNNEI. This CDR3 is 16 amino acids long. CDR3 region: CASRDRQTPRTDTQYF. The DNA for the CDR3 is TGTGCCAGCAGGGACAGGCAAACCCCCCGCACAGATACGCAGTATTTT.

This chain links TRBV9 with TRBJ2-1; 10 nucleotides line up with TRBD2. The germline V gene has CDR1 SGDLS and CDR2 YYNGEE. The J segment lost 7 bases and the V segment lost 2 bases, leaving 3 bases of the junction unmatched. This CDR3 is 14 amino acids long. CDR3 bases: TGTGCCAGCAGCGTCAGCGGGGGGGAGAATGAGCAGTTCTTC. Amino acid sequence: CASSVSGGENEQFF.

V is TRBV4-1 and J is TRBJ2-3, with TRBD2 matching 7 bases. The V segment lost 3 bases and the J segment 3 bases; nucleotides outside the gene matches: 3. The CDR3 is 14 amino acids. Germline V gene lookup returns CDR1 MGHRA and CDR2 YSYEKL. CDR3 DNA sequence: TGCGCCAGCAGCCAGGCGGGAGTAACAGATACGCAGTATTTT. This gives the protein CASSQAGVTDTQYF.

This clone was counted a single time. The chain combines TRBV7-2 with TRBJ2-5; D is possibly TRBD2 (5 bases). Germline V gene sequence: CDR1 SGHTA, CDR2 FQGNSA. This CDR3 comprises 15 residues. Trimming removed 5 bases at V and 3 bases at J, with 16 bases between. As DNA, the CDR3 is TGTGCCAGCAGCAGACGGTCCGCCGGGGAAGAGACCCAGTACTTC. Residues: CASSRRSAGEETQYF. Drawing the rest from reference TRBV7-2 and TRBJ2-5, the complete variable domain is GAGVSQSPSNKVTEKGKDVELRCDPISGHTALYWYRQSLGQGLEFLIYFQGNSAPDKSGLPSDRFSAERTGGSVSTLTIQRTQQEDSAVYLCASSRRSAGEETQYFGPGTRLLVL.

This clone was seen a single time. This sequence joins TRBV6-5 and TRBJ1-1; the match to TRBD1 covers 7 bases. The CDR3 is 13 residues long. The ends lost 2 bases at V and 10 bases at J; junction bases unmatched: 7. Germline CDR1 reads MNHEY; CDR2 reads SVGAGI. The CDR3 DNA is TGTGCCAGCAGTTACCCCGGGACAGTTCTAGCTTTCTTT. Translating it yields CASSYPGTVLAFF.

This chain connects TRBV7-2 to TRBJ2-5, with 9 bases identical to TRBD2. The CDR3 consists of 17 residues. V trimming: 4 bases; J trimming: 5 bases; junction bases outside the gene matches: 14. Germline-derived CDR1 and CDR2 are SGHTA and FQGNSA. The CDR3 spells CASSSRQRGAVGETQYF. CDR3 coding DNA: TGTGCCAGCAGCTCTAGGCAGCGGGGGGCCGTGGGGGAGACCCAGTACTTC.

The V and J genes are TRBV5-6 and TRBJ2-5; 8 bases map to TRBD2. V was pared by 0 bases and J by 1 base, with 8 bases of the junction left unmatched. The germline V gene has CDR1 SGHDT and CDR2 YYEEEE. This CDR3 comprises 17 residues. The CDR3 DNA reads as TGTGCCAGCAGCTTGGTCCTAGCGGGTGCCTTCCAAGAGACCCAGTACTTC. Translated: CASSLVLAGAFQETQYF.

The gene calls are TRBV6-1 and TRBJ2-2; 9 bases fit TRBD1. The CDR3 has 15 residues. With 1 base clipped from V and 3 bases from J, the junction kept 0 bases outside the gene matches. Germline V gene sequence: CDR1 MNHNS, CDR2 SASEGT. CDR3 region: CASSEGTGDTGELFF. For the CDR3, the DNA is TGTGCCAGCAGTGAAGGGACAGGGGACACCGGGGAGCTGTTTTTT.

This sequence joins TRBV18 and TRBJ1-5; D not resolved. The germline V and J ends were trimmed by 8 bases and 5 bases, with 16 bases remaining between them. CDR3 length: 14 residues. Germline V gene sequence: CDR1 KGHSH, CDR2 LQKENI. CDR3 sequence reads: CASTTTQGDQPQHF. In nucleotides, the CDR3 is TGTGCCAGCACGACGACCCAAGGAGATCAGCCCCAGCATTTT.

The genes are TRBV9 and TRBJ2-3; D is possibly TRBD2 (5 bases). V gave up 3 bases and J gave up 0 bases, with 14 bases separating them. The CDR3 sequence is 16 residues long. Germline V gives CDR1 SGDLS, CDR2 YYNGEE. The CDR3 DNA reads TGTGCCAGCAGCGCACGGACTGGCGGTAGCACAGATACGCAGTATTTT. This translates into CASSARTGGSTDTQYF.

This chain links TRBV18 with TRBJ1-1; weak D call: TRBD1 (5 bases). With 2 bases removed from V and 5 bases from J, the gap between germline ends came to 21 bases. The germline gives CDR1 KGHSH, CDR2 LQKENI. This CDR3 is built from 17 residues. The CDR3 DNA is TGTGCCAGCTCACCATACGGTGTAGGGGAGGTCGGGACTGAAGCTTTCTTT. It codes for CASSPYGVGEVGTEAFF.

This clone appeared once. The chain couples TRBV30 to TRBJ2-4, with 10 bases that match TRBD2. The germline V gene encodes CDR1 GTSNPN and CDR2 SVGIG (reference sequence). CDR3 length: 18 amino acids. J was trimmed by 8 bases and V by 8 bases; bases with no gene match: 24. The chain's CDR3 is CATRSPLGKREGLDIQYF. In nucleotides, the CDR3 is TGTGCCACCAGGTCTCCTCTCGGGAAGCGGGAGGGCCTTGACATTCAGTACTTC. The variable domain in full, completed from reference TRBV30 and TRBJ2-4, reads SQTIHQWPATLVQPVGSPLSLECTVEGTSNPNLYWYRQAAGRGLQLLFYSVGIGQISSEVPQNLSASRPQDRQFILSSKKLLLSDSGFYLCATRSPLGKREGLDIQYFGAGTRLSVL.

The rearrangement links TRBV19 to TRBJ2-7; the match to TRBD1 covers 7 bases. This CDR3 comprises 15 residues. Losses at the gene ends were 4 bases for V and 0 bases for J; bases not matched to a gene: 6. Germline V gene data show CDR1 as LNHDA and CDR2 as SQIVND (reference sequence). Here the CDR3 reads CASSTGQASSYEQYF. CDR3 in DNA: TGTGCCAGTAGTACCGGACAGGCTTCCTCCTACGAGCAGTACTTC.

The chain uses TRBV18 and TRBJ1-2; 8 bases are shared with TRBD1. This CDR3 has 14 amino acids. Germline-derived CDR1 and CDR2 are KGHSH and LQKENI. Germline trimming cut 5 bases from V and 6 bases from J; bases unmatched to any gene: 8. DNA for the CDR3: TGTGCCAGCTCAGGATCCAGGGGGCAGGATGGCTACACCTTC. The encoded protein is CASSGSRGQDGYTF. Combining the CDR3 with reference TRBV18 and TRBJ1-2 gives the whole variable domain NAGVMQNPRHLVRRRGQEARLRCSPMKGHSHVYWYRQLPEEGLKFMVYLQKENIIDESGMPKERFSAEFPKEGPSILRIQQVVRGDSAAYFCASSGSRGQDGYTFGSGTRLTVV.

V is TRBV19 and J is TRBJ2-2; no clear D. Germline CDR1 and CDR2: LNHDA and SQIVND (reference sequence). This CDR3 spans 16 amino acids. V was shortened by 4 bases and J by 4 bases, with 16 bases between the two germline ends. CDR3 sequence: CASSSPVPRSTGELFF. The CDR3 coding sequence is TGTGCCAGTAGTAGCCCGGTCCCCCGGAGCACCGGGGAGCTGTTTTTT. Combining the CDR3 with reference TRBV19 and TRBJ2-2 gives the whole variable domain DGGITQSPKYLFRKEGQNVTLSCEQNLNHDAMYWYRQDPGQGLRLIYYSQIVNDFQKGDIAEGYSVSREKKESFPLTVTSAQKNPTAFYLCASSSPVPRSTGELFFGEGSRLTVL.

The V and J genes are TRBV7-6 and TRBJ2-7; 10 nucleotides match TRBD1. The CDR3 has 16 residues. Trimming cost V 0 bases and J 3 bases; bases outside gene matches: 5. The germline V gene has CDR1 SGHVS and CDR2 FNYEAQ. The CDR3 here is CASSLASGTGVYEQYF. The DNA for the CDR3 is TGTGCCAGCAGCTTAGCTTCTGGGACAGGGGTCTACGAGCAGTACTTC.

The chain couples TRBV6-6 to TRBJ1-1; a weak D match, TRBD1 (5 bases). V lost 6 bases to trimming and J lost 1 base, with 12 bases between them. Germline loops: CDR1 MNHNY, CDR2 SVGAGI (reference sequence). The CDR3 consists of 14 residues. The CDR3 DNA is TGTGCCAGCAGAACGGAAACAGGGAACACTGAAGCTTTCTTT. Translated: CASRTETGNTEAFF.

This chain uses TRBV4-3 with TRBJ1-1, with D possibly being TRBD1 (5 bases). Germline lookup yields CDR1 LGHNA and CDR2 YSLEER. Trimming removed 3 bases from V and 4 bases from J, with 9 bases in between. This CDR3 region has 13 residues. The chain's CDR3 is CASSQVGATEAFF. DNA for the CDR3: TGCGCCAGCAGCCAGGTTGGGGCCACTGAAGCTTTCTTT.

The chain joins TRBV5-6 to TRBJ1-1; D gene uncertain. The CDR3 is made up of 14 amino acids. In germline, CDR1 is SGHDT, CDR2 YYEEEE. V gave up 0 bases and J gave up 2 bases, with 8 bases separating them. CDR3 nucleotides: TGTGCCAGCAGCTTGGCCGGTCAAAACACTGAAGCTTTCTTT. Amino acid sequence: CASSLAGQNTEAFF.